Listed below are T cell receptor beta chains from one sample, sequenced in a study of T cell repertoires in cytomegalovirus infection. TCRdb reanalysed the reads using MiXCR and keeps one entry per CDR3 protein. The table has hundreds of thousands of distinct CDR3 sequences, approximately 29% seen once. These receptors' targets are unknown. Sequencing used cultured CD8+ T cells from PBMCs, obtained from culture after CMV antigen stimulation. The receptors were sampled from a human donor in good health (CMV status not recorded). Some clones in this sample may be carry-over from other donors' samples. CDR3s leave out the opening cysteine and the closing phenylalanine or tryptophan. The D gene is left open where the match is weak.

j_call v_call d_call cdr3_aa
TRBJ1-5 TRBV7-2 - ASSKGHHSNQPQH
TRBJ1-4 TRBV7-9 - ASSLRGAFEKLF
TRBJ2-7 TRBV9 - ASSGTDRFPYEQY
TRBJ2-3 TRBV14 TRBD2 ASSKGLAYTDTQY
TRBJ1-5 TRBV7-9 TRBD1 ASSSAGGGQPQH
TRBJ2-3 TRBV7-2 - ASSLAGLPQY
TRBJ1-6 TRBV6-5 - ASSFSGGSSYNSPLH
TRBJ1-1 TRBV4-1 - ASSQDTAGDTEAF
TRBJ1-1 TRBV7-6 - ASSPYPSGNTEAF
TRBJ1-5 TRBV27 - ASSLFQVKGNQPQH
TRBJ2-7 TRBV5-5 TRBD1 ASSPGTGWYEQY
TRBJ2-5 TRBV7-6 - ASSLVGGDQETQY
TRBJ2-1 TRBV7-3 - ASNPGLAISYNEQF
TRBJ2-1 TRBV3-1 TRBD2 ASTPSGVAGAYNEQF
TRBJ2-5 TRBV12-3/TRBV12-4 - ASSPGREKETQY
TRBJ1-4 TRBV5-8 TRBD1 ASSHQDRGHEKLF
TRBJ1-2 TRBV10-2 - ASSDREGNGYT
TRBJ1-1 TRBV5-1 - ASSLGGGATEAF
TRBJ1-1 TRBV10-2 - ASTLGSMNTEAF
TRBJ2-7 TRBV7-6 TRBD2 ASSLGAGGTEQY
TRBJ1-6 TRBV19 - ASSTKERGWAPHSPLH
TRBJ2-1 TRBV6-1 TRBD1 ASTGTGEKF
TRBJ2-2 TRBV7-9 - ASSLLVGNTGELF
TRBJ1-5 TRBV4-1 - ASSQEANSNQPQH
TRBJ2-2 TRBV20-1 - SAPRLNTGELF
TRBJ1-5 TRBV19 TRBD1 ASSTTGGGGQPQH
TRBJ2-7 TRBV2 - ASSEGGAGSSYEQY
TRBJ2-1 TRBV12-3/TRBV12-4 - ATPPLKGGENEQF
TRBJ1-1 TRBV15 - ATSRGVGAEAF
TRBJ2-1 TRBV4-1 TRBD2 ASSQDSSGLIEQF
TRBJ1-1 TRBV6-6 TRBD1 ASIAGGMNTEAF
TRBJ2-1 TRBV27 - ASSLTGGHEQF
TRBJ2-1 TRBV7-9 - ASSLAEEGKNEQF
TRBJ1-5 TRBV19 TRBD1 ASSPSPGARGPYLQPQH
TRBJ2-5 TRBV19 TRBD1 ASSIGTGDQETQY
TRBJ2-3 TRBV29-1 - SAPGRGSTDTQY
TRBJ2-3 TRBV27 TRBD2 ASSNAGGPADTQY
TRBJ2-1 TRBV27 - ASSRPYDNEQF
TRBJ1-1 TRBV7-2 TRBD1 ASSLAETGAVGWTEAF
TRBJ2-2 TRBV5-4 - ASSLAGITNTGELF
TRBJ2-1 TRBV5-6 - ASSLSDVDIHIRGFPITYNEQF
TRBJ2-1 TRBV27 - ASSFLPSEADNEQF
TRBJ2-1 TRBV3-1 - ASRYTGQQF
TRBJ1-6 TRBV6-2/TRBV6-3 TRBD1 ASRTGTGDSPLH
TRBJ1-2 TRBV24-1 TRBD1 ATSDGTGPVT
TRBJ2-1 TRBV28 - ASSLTSVEQF
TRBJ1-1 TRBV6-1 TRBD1 ASRQGLGTEAF
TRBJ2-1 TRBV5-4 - ASSPDLTRYDEQF
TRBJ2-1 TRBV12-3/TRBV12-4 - ASSFGTSDEQF
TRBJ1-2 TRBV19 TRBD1 ASSTPTGVYGYT
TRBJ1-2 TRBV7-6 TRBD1 ASSPGGQPAYFGYT
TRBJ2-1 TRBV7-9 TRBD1 ASSFGQGGGEQF
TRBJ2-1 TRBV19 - ASSPFGPGYNEQF
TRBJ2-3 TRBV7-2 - ASSYTPFPPGSTDTQY
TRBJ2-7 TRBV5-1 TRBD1 ASSLGTGEDEQY
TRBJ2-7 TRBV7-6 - ASSLEDEERPYEQY
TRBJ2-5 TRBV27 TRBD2 ASSSAGALVGQETQY
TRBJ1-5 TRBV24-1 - ATSDYKPQH
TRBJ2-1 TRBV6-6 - ASSSNRPDNEQF
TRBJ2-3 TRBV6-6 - ASSYDATIGVSSTDTQY